This T cell receptor beta chain emerged from a study of identical twins. The V end was cut by 3 bases, the J end by 8 bases, with 11 bases between. The CDR3 extends over 13 amino acids. Germline assignment: CDR1 LNHDA and CDR2 SQIVND (reference sequence). TCRdb reprocessed the 5' RACE reads with MiXCR, giving one entry per CDR3 protein. There are roughly 690,000 distinct CDR3 sequences in the sample; approximately 21% occur only once, and 4% to 5.5% lies in the top ten. This same sample was also part of a study on T cells expressing NK-cell markers.

The sequenced sample consisted of PBMCs. This TCR came from a woman younger than 35 in good health. This rearrangement joins TRBV19 to TRBJ2-1; D is undetermined. The CDR3 DNA follows: TGTGCCAGTAGTATTATAGGTACCGATGAGCAGTTCTTC. Its protein is CASSIIGTDEQFF. Full variable domain (remainder filled in from reference TRBV19 and TRBJ2-1): DGGITQSPKYLFRKEGQNVTLSCEQNLNHDAMYWYRQDPGQGLRLIYYSQIVNDFQKGDIAEGYSVSREKKESFPLTVTSAQKNPTAFYLCASSIIGTDEQFFGPGTRLTVL.